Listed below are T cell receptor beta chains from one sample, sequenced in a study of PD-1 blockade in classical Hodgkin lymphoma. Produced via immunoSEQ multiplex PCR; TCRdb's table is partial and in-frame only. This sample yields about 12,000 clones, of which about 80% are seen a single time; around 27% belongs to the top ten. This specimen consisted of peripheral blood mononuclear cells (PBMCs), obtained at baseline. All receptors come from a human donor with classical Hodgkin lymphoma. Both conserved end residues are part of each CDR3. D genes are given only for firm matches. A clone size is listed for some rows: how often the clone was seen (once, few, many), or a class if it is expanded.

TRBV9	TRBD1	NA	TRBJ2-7	CASSVGTGGFYEQYF	TGTGCCAGCAGCGTAGGGACAGGGGGCTTCTACGAGCAGTACTTC
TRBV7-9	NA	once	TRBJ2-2	CASSDQNPGLRRELFF	TGTGCCAGCAGCGATCAGAACCCGGGACTCCGAAGGGAGCTGTTTTTT
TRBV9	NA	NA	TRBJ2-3	CASSSQPGRDTQYF	TGTGCCAGCAGCTCCCAGCCGGGGAGGGATACGCAGTATTTT
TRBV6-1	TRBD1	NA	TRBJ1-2	CASSEVGQGNYGYTF	TGTGCCAGCAGTGAAGTGGGACAGGGTAACTATGGCTACACCTTC
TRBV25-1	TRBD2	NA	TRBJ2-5	CASSDLAGDPNQETQYF	TGTGCCAGCAGTGATCTAGCGGGGGACCCCAACCAAGAGACCCAGTACTTC
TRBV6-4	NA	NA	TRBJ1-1	CASRRENVNTEAFF	TGTGCCAGCAGAAGGGAAAACGTAAACACTGAAGCTTTCTTT
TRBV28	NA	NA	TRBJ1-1	CATSGGMNTEAFF	TGTGCCACTAGCGGCGGAATGAACACTGAAGCTTTCTTT
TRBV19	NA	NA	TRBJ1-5	CASSEFSGRGQPQHF	TGTGCCAGTAGTGAGTTTTCAGGGCGCGGACAGCCCCAGCATTTT
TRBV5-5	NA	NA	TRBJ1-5	CASSLRVGIRQPQHF	TGTGCCAGCAGCTTGAGGGTTGGGATACGGCAGCCCCAGCATTTT
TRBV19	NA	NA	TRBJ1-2	CASSQKLQMRNNYGYTF	TGTGCCAGTAGTCAGAAACTACAGATGAGGAATAACTATGGCTACACCTTC